This is a list of T cell receptor beta chains from one sample in a study of OX40 agonist ivuxolimab in advanced cancers. Clones were read by immunoSEQ multiplex PCR, and TCRdb kept only the in-frame ones, dropping some. Of roughly 67,000 clones in the sample, around 92% are singletons; the top ten hold roughly an eighth. Sequenced here: CD4+ or CD8+ T cells sorted from blood, sampled in a trial of the OX40 agonist ivuxolimab. These receptors were taken from an adult with an advanced solid tumor such as melanoma, head and neck, liver or kidney cancer. Each CDR3 is given with its conserved first and last residue. D genes are given only for firm matches. Clone sizes are given selectively: once, few, many, or a class where the clone is expanded.

DNA: TGTGCCAGCAGTGAGGGTGCTGGGCAGCCCCAGCATTTT; CDR3: CASSEGAGQPQHF; size: -; J: TRBJ1-5; V: TRBV2; D: -
DNA: TGTGCCAGCAGCGGAACTGGACGGATTAATGAAAAACTGTTTTTT; CDR3: CASSGTGRINEKLFF; size: -; J: TRBJ1-4; V: TRBV9; D: -
DNA: TGTGCCAGCAGCCGGACAGGGACAGAGACCCAGTACTTC; CDR3: CASSRTGTETQYF; size: -; J: TRBJ2-5; V: TRBV5-6; D: TRBD1
DNA: TGTGCCAGCAGCCCCGGCGCGGGAGGGCCTAGAGATACGCAGTATTTT; CDR3: CASSPGAGGPRDTQYF; size: -; J: TRBJ2-3; V: TRBV7-8; D: TRBD2
DNA: TGCGCCAGCAGTCATACACTAGCCCGAAATCAGCCCCAGCATTTT; CDR3: CASSHTLARNQPQHF; size: -; J: TRBJ1-5; V: TRBV4-1; D: -
DNA: TGCAGCGTCCCCGGGGGAGTTTTCGGCTACACCTTC; CDR3: CSVPGGVFGYTF; size: -; J: TRBJ1-2; V: TRBV29-1; D: -
DNA: TGCAGCGTTACCGGGACAGGGCTCGAGCAGTACTTC; CDR3: CSVTGTGLEQYF; size: -; J: TRBJ2-7; V: TRBV29-1; D: TRBD1
DNA: TGCGCCAGCAGCTTGTATTTCGGGACTAGCGAGTCTACGCAGTATTTT; CDR3: CASSLYFGTSESTQYF; size: -; J: TRBJ2-3; V: TRBV5-1; D: TRBD2
DNA: TGTGCCAGCAGCGTCACTAGCGGGAGGGCCGAAGATACGCAGTATTTT; CDR3: CASSVTSGRAEDTQYF; size: -; J: TRBJ2-3; V: TRBV2; D: TRBD2
DNA: TGTGCCAGCAGCTTGGCCGTAAATGACAGGCTCCACGAGCAGTACTTC; CDR3: CASSLAVNDRLHEQYF; size: -; J: TRBJ2-7; V: TRBV5-5; D: -
DNA: TGTGCCAGCAGTCCGACAGGGTTTGGGGCCAACGTCCTGACTTTC; CDR3: CASSPTGFGANVLTF; size: -; J: TRBJ2-6; V: TRBV7-7; D: TRBD1
DNA: TGTGCCAGCAGTGAAGCGGTGACTAGCGCGCAGTATTTT; CDR3: CASSEAVTSAQYF; size: -; J: TRBJ2-3; V: TRBV6-1; D: TRBD2
DNA: TGTGCCAGCAGTGAAGCTCTCAGAAGGGAGACAGATACGCAGTATTTT; CDR3: CASSEALRRETDTQYF; size: -; J: TRBJ2-3; V: TRBV6-1; D: -
DNA: TGTGCCAGCAGTTACGGGGGAGGTCAGCCCCAGCATTTT; CDR3: CASSYGGGQPQHF; size: -; J: TRBJ1-5; V: TRBV6-5; D: -
DNA: TGTGCCAGCAGCCCCCAGGGGGCGGCAGATACGCAGTATTTT; CDR3: CASSPQGAADTQYF; size: -; J: TRBJ2-3; V: TRBV9; D: TRBD1
DNA: TGCGCCAGCAGCTTGGCAGCTAGCACAGATACGCAGTATTTT; CDR3: CASSLAASTDTQYF; size: once; J: TRBJ2-3; V: TRBV5-1; D: -
DNA: TGTGCCAGCAGCTTGGGGCAGGGCGCCTACGAGCAGTACTTC; CDR3: CASSLGQGAYEQYF; size: -; J: TRBJ2-7; V: TRBV5-6; D: -
DNA: TGTGCTAGTGGTTTGGTATCTAGCGATGAGCAGTTCTTC; CDR3: CASGLVSSDEQFF; size: once; J: TRBJ2-1; V: TRBV12-5; D: -
DNA: TGTGCCAGCAGCTTCTGGACAGGGGGAACCTACGAGCAGTACTTC; CDR3: CASSFWTGGTYEQYF; size: -; J: TRBJ2-7; V: TRBV11-2; D: TRBD1
DNA: TGTGCCAGCAGCTTATTGTCAGGGGGGGACTTCTATGGCTACACCTTC; CDR3: CASSLLSGGDFYGYTF; size: -; J: TRBJ1-2; V: TRBV7-6; D: TRBD1
DNA: TGCGCCAGCAGCTTGGAAGGGCGAGCCTACGAGCAGTACTTC; CDR3: CASSLEGRAYEQYF; size: -; J: TRBJ2-7; V: TRBV5-1; D: -
DNA: TGTGCCAGCAGCTTTGGGGACAGATCCCAAGAGACCCAGTACTTC; CDR3: CASSFGDRSQETQYF; size: -; J: TRBJ2-5; V: TRBV11-2; D: TRBD1
DNA: TGTGCCATCGGTGATTTCGACAGGGGGCGGGCAGATACGCAGTATTTT; CDR3: CAIGDFDRGRADTQYF; size: -; J: TRBJ2-3; V: TRBV10-3; D: TRBD1
DNA: TGTGCCAGCAGCAGGGTGGATGAGCAGTTCTTC; CDR3: CASSRVDEQFF; size: -; J: TRBJ2-1; V: TRBV11-2; D: -
DNA: TGTGCCAGCCCGACAGGGAACACCGGGGAGCTGTTTTTT; CDR3: CASPTGNTGELFF; size: -; J: TRBJ2-2; V: TRBV18; D: -
DNA: TGTGCCAGCAGCCGCCGAGATATACTAGCGGGAAGTAACAATGAGCAGTTCTTC; CDR3: CASSRRDILAGSNNEQFF; size: -; J: TRBJ2-1; V: TRBV7-6; D: TRBD2
DNA: TGTGCCAGCAGCTTAGGAGGGGGGGAGCCCCAGCATTTT; CDR3: CASSLGGGEPQHF; size: -; J: TRBJ1-5; V: TRBV13; D: -
DNA: TGCGCCACACATAAGCCGAACACCGGGGAGCTGTTTTTT; CDR3: CATHKPNTGELFF; size: -; J: TRBJ2-2; V: TRBV5-1; D: -
DNA: TGTGCCAGCAGCTTAGGGGGGCTATCAGGCGAGAGGCCCCAGCATTTT; CDR3: CASSLGGLSGERPQHF; size: -; J: TRBJ1-5; V: TRBV11-2; D: -
DNA: TGTGCCAGCAGACCCTGGACTTTGACCCAAGAGACCCAGTACTTC; CDR3: CASRPWTLTQETQYF; size: -; J: TRBJ2-5; V: TRBV2; D: -
DNA: TGTGCCAGCAGTCCAGGGACAGGGGGAAGGCAGACCCAGTACTTC; CDR3: CASSPGTGGRQTQYF; size: -; J: TRBJ2-5; V: TRBV27; D: TRBD1
DNA: TGTGCCAGCAGCGTAGCTCGGCAGGGTCAATGGCTTGGCTACACCTTC; CDR3: CASSVARQGQWLGYTF; size: -; J: TRBJ1-2; V: TRBV9; D: -
DNA: TGTGCCAGCAGTTTAGACACGAGCTCCTACAATGAGCAGTTCTTC; CDR3: CASSLDTSSYNEQFF; size: -; J: TRBJ2-1; V: TRBV27; D: -
DNA: TGTGCCAGCAGCAGATGGACTGATCTGAACACTGAAGCTTTCTTT; CDR3: CASSRWTDLNTEAFF; size: once; J: TRBJ1-1; V: TRBV7-6; D: -
DNA: TGTGCCAGCAGTGATGAGACCTCCGAAGCGGAATACACAGATACGCAGTATTTT; CDR3: CASSDETSEAEYTDTQYF; size: -; J: TRBJ2-3; V: TRBV6-1; D: -
DNA: TGTGCCAGCAGCTTCTCGGAGTCCAATCAGCCCCAGCATTTT; CDR3: CASSFSESNQPQHF; size: -; J: TRBJ1-5; V: TRBV7-9; D: -
DNA: TGTGCCAGCAGCTTAGCGGGGAGGTCCGCGAACACCGGGGAGCTGTTTTTT; CDR3: CASSLAGRSANTGELFF; size: -; J: TRBJ2-2; V: TRBV7-9; D: -
DNA: TGTGCCAGCAGATTGGGACAGACTAATGAAAAACTGTTTTTT; CDR3: CASRLGQTNEKLFF; size: -; J: TRBJ1-4; V: TRBV27; D: TRBD1
DNA: TGTGCTAGTGGTTTGCCCCCCCGGGACAGGAAAATTCAAGAGACCCAGTACTTC; CDR3: CASGLPPRDRKIQETQYF; size: -; J: TRBJ2-5; V: TRBV12-5; D: TRBD1
DNA: TGTGCCAGCAGTTTATCGTTGGGGGCTCATAATGAAAAACTGTTTTTT; CDR3: CASSLSLGAHNEKLFF; size: -; J: TRBJ1-4; V: TRBV27; D: -
DNA: TGCGCCAGCAGCACAAAACCTGCGGGGGAGCTGTTTTTT; CDR3: CASSTKPAGELFF; size: -; J: TRBJ2-2; V: TRBV5-1; D: -
DNA: TGTGCCAGCAGTGAAAAGTTTTTTGGACAGGGGAACAATGAGCAGTTCTTC; CDR3: CASSEKFFGQGNNEQFF; size: -; J: TRBJ2-1; V: TRBV6-1; D: TRBD1
DNA: TGTGCCAGCGGAGTAGCGGGACTCTACAATGAGCAGTTCTTC; CDR3: CASGVAGLYNEQFF; size: -; J: TRBJ2-1; V: TRBV7-8; D: TRBD2
DNA: TGTGCCAGCAGCGTAGAGTACGGAAGCTTACAAGAGACCCAGTACTTC; CDR3: CASSVEYGSLQETQYF; size: -; J: TRBJ2-5; V: TRBV9; D: -
DNA: TGTGCCAGCAGTTTTGGACCTCCCTACGAGCAGTACTTC; CDR3: CASSFGPPYEQYF; size: -; J: TRBJ2-7; V: TRBV27; D: -
DNA: TGTGCCAGCAGCCAGGGGACTGAAGCTTTCTTT; CDR3: CASSQGTEAFF; size: few; J: TRBJ1-1; V: TRBV27; D: -
DNA: TGTGCCAGCAGTAGGACAGCTCCTTCCTACGAGCAGTACTTC; CDR3: CASSRTAPSYEQYF; size: -; J: TRBJ2-7; V: TRBV6-5; D: -
DNA: TGTGCCAGCAGCGGACAGGGCTCCTACAATGAGCAGTTCTTC; CDR3: CASSGQGSYNEQFF; size: -; J: TRBJ2-1; V: TRBV9; D: TRBD1
DNA: TGTGCCAGCAGCTTGTTACTAGCGGACGCCTGGGAGCAGTACTTC; CDR3: CASSLLLADAWEQYF; size: -; J: TRBJ2-7; V: TRBV5-5; D: TRBD2
DNA: TGCGCCAGCAGCCAAGCCCACGGTTCGGGAGAGACCCAGTACTTC; CDR3: CASSQAHGSGETQYF; size: -; J: TRBJ2-5; V: TRBV4-1; D: -
DNA: TGTGCCAGCAGCCTAGGAGTGTCTAGCACAGATACGCAGTATTTT; CDR3: CASSLGVSSTDTQYF; size: -; J: TRBJ2-3; V: TRBV14; D: -
DNA: TGCGCCAGCAGCAAAGGGACAGGGGAAAACATTCAGTACTTC; CDR3: CASSKGTGENIQYF; size: -; J: TRBJ2-4; V: TRBV5-1; D: TRBD1
DNA: TGCAGCGTTGGAAGAGGGGGGCCCCAAGAGACCCAGTACTTC; CDR3: CSVGRGGPQETQYF; size: -; J: TRBJ2-5; V: TRBV29-1; D: -
DNA: TGCGCCGGCAGCCATTCGGGGGCTCAGGAGCAGTACTTC; CDR3: CAGSHSGAQEQYF; size: -; J: TRBJ2-7; V: TRBV5-1; D: -
DNA: TGTGCCAGCAGCTTGGGGCTGGGCGGAGATACGCAGTATTTT; CDR3: CASSLGLGGDTQYF; size: -; J: TRBJ2-3; V: TRBV5-6; D: -
DNA: TGTGCCAGCCGACGACAGGGGGGGAACACTGAAGCTTTCTTT; CDR3: CASRRQGGNTEAFF; size: -; J: TRBJ1-1; V: TRBV6-1; D: TRBD1
DNA: TGTGCCAGCAGTTACTCTAGCGGGATGCCGAACGAGCAGTACTTC; CDR3: CASSYSSGMPNEQYF; size: -; J: TRBJ2-7; V: TRBV6-5; D: TRBD2
DNA: TGCGCCAGCAGCCAACAGGGACTTGGGAATGAGCAGTTCTTC; CDR3: CASSQQGLGNEQFF; size: -; J: TRBJ2-1; V: TRBV4-1; D: -
DNA: TGTGCCAGCAGTGAAGCTGCGGGGTCGGGAGATACGCAGTATTTT; CDR3: CASSEAAGSGDTQYF; size: once; J: TRBJ2-3; V: TRBV2; D: -